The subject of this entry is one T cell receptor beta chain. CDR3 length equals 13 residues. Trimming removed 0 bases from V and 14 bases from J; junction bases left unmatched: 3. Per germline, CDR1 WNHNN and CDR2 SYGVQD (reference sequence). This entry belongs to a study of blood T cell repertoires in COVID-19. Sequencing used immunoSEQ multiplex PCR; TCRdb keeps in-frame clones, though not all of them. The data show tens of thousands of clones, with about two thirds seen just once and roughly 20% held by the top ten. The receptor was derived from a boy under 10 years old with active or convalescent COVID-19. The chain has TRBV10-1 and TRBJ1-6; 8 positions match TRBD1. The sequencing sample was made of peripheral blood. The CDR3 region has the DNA TGCGCCAGCAGTGAGTCGCGGGGACAGGCCCTCCACTTT. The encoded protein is CASSESRGQALHF.